A single sample gave rise to the 27 T cell receptor beta chains below, sequenced in a study of cytomegalovirus exposure and HLA in healthy donors. PCR used 60 Vbeta primers and 13 Jbeta primers. Produced via immunoSEQ multiplex PCR; TCRdb's table is partial and in-frame only. The profile shows about 140,000 clones, approximately 73% of them singletons. The sequencing sample was made of PBMCs. These receptors came from a middle-aged woman in good health and CMV-seronegative.

The chain joins TRBV28 to TRBJ1-2, with D tentatively TRBD1 (6 bases). The germline gives CDR1 MDHEN, CDR2 SYDVKM. This CDR3 has 16 residues. The V and J ends lost 2 bases and 2 bases respectively, with 15 bases between them. Here the CDR3 reads CASSLHPTGGNYGYTF. In nucleotides, the CDR3 is TGTGCCAGCAGTTTACACCCGACAGGCGGGAACTATGGCTACACCTTC.

The chain combines TRBV11-1 with TRBJ2-1, with 8 bases matching TRBD1. V trimming: 4 bases; J trimming: 8 bases; junction bases outside the gene matches: 13. The CDR3 sequence is 16 residues long. CDR1 and CDR2 from the germline V gene are SGHAT and FQDESV (reference sequence). The CDR3 DNA reads TGTGCCAGCAGCTACTTTGACAGGGGTGGTTGGGATGAGCAGTTCTTC. This encodes CASSYFDRGGWDEQFF. Full variable domain (rest looked up from reference TRBV11-1 and TRBJ2-1): EAEVAQSPRYKITEKSQAVAFWCDPISGHATLYWYRQILGQGPELLVQFQDESVVDDSQLPKDRFSAERLKGVDSTLKIQPAELGDSAMYLCASSYFDRGGWDEQFFGPGTRLTVL.

The rearrangement links TRBV7-2 to TRBJ2-3; possible D gene TRBD2, 6 bases. The germline CDR1 and CDR2 sequences are SGHTA and FQGNSA. V lost 4 bases and J 0 bases, leaving 8 bases between the germline ends. This CDR3 region has 14 residues. For the CDR3, the DNA is TGTGCCAGCAGCTGGAGCGGGAGCACAGATACGCAGTATTTT. As protein: CASSWSGSTDTQYF.

This clone was seen only a few times. V is TRBV6-1 and J is TRBJ1-6; D perhaps matches TRBD1 (5 bases). Germline CDR1 and CDR2: MNHNS and SASEGT. The CDR3 extends over 13 amino acids. V dropped 4 bases and J dropped 7 bases, with 8 bases sitting between them. In DNA form, the CDR3 reads TGTGCCAGCAGTGCGACAGAGAATTCACCCCTCCACTTT. Its protein product is CASSATENSPLHF.

CDR3 DNA sequence: TGTGCCAGCAGCTTCGACAGGGTTGGTCAGCCCCAGCATTTT. It encodes CASSFDRVGQPQHF. The chain employs TRBV5-8 and TRBJ1-5; 7 nucleotides align to TRBD1. In germline, CDR1 is SGHTS, CDR2 YDEGEE. V lost 2 bases, J lost 6 bases, and 5 bases stayed unmatched. CDR3 size: 14 residues.

This CDR3 is CASSTREDTQYF. The CDR3 DNA follows: TGTGCCAGCAGCACCCGAGAGGATACGCAGTATTTT. The rearrangement joins TRBV11-3 to TRBJ2-3; no firm D call. This CDR3 region has 12 residues. The V end lost 5 bases, the J end lost 6 bases, and 9 bases lay between the germline ends. Germline-derived CDR1 and CDR2 are SGHNT and YENEEA.

The chain combines TRBV29-1 with TRBJ2-1, with 9 bases lining up with TRBD2. Germline loops: CDR1 SQVTM, CDR2 ANQGSEA. CDR3 length: 12 residues. The DNA of the CDR3 is TGCAGAGCTAGCGGGGTGGCCAATGAGCAGTTCTTC. Translation gives CRASGVANEQFF.

This clone was seen a few times. This chain links TRBV21-1 with TRBJ1-2; no check of the table's D call, TRBD1, against the DNA was made. TRBV21-1 is a pseudogene. The CDR3 has 15 amino acids. The CDR3 coding sequence is TGTGCCAGCAGCACAGTGACAGGAGACTACTATGGCTACACCTTC. Translating gives CASSTVTGDYYGYTF.

This chain joins TRBV28 and TRBJ1-2, with TRBD1 as a possible D gene (6 bases). Germline V gene sequence: CDR1 MDHEN, CDR2 SYDVKM. Trimming took off 0 bases at V and 8 bases at J, with 19 bases between the two ends. The CDR3 contains 16 residues. The CDR3 spells CASSLWGARLKDGYTF. In DNA form, the CDR3 reads TGTGCCAGCAGTTTATGGGGGGCCAGATTGAAGGACGGCTACACCTTC.

The chain recombines TRBV28 with TRBJ2-5, with 9 bases that match TRBD1. The CDR3 runs 22 residues. The V gene's germline CDR1 is MDHEN and CDR2 SYDVKM. The V and J ends lost 1 base and 3 bases, in that order; junction bases with no gene match: 24. The CDR3 coding sequence is TGTGCCAGCAGTTTATCCCGCCACGGCTGGGACAGGGTACGTGGACGAGAAGAGACCCAGTACTTC. It specifies CASSLSRHGWDRVRGREETQYF.

The V and J genes are TRBV5-1 and TRBJ2-2, with a weak D call TRBD1 (7 bases). Germline V gene sequence: CDR1 SGHRS, CDR2 YFSETQ. The CDR3 has 17 amino acids. Trimming left V 0 bases short and J 8 bases short, with 20 bases between. DNA of the CDR3: TGCGCCAGCAGCTTGGTGCTTACAGGGGACTCGATTGGGGAGCTGTTTTTT. Amino acid sequence: CASSLVLTGDSIGELFF.

The table lists this clone with a few counts. The V call is TRBV5-6, the J call TRBJ2-7, with D perhaps matching TRBD2 (6 bases). V gave up 1 base and J gave up 6 bases, with 14 bases separating them. The CDR3 loop spans 14 amino acids. In germline, CDR1 is SGHDT, CDR2 YYEEEE. The CDR3 nucleotides read TGTGCCAGCAGCTTGCGGACTATCGAGGGCGAGCAGTACGTC. Its translation: CASSLRTIEGEQYV.

The chain carries TRBV28 and TRBJ1-2; TRBD1 might be the D (6 bases). The CDR3 runs 14 residues. V was clipped by 4 bases and J by 5 bases, with 14 bases between them. Germline V lookup: CDR1 MDHEN, CDR2 SYDVKM. This chain's CDR3 is CASSSGQNPYGYTF. The DNA of the CDR3 is TGTGCCAGCAGTTCCGGACAGAATCCATATGGCTACACCTTC.

The genes are TRBV18 and TRBJ2-1; the D gene is possibly TRBD2 (6 bases). Trimming removed 7 bases from V and 3 bases from J, with 13 bases in between. This CDR3 has 14 amino acids. Germline lookup yields CDR1 KGHSH and CDR2 LQKENI. For the CDR3, the DNA is TGTGCCAGCTTGGAGGGGACCAACTACAATGAGCAGTTCTTC. This codes for CASLEGTNYNEQFF. Supplemented by reference TRBV18 and TRBJ2-1, the full variable domain reads NAGVMQNPRHLVRRRGQEARLRCSPMKGHSHVYWYRQLPEEGLKFMVYLQKENIIDESGMPKERFSAEFPKEGPSILRIQQVVRGDSAAYFCASLEGTNYNEQFFGPGTRLTVL.

This clone was observed a single time. This rearrangement joins TRBV27 to TRBJ1-1; D is unresolved. V was cut by 3 bases and J by 1 base, with 9 bases left in between. CDR1 MNHEY and CDR2 SMNVEV come from the germline V gene (reference sequence). CDR3 length equals 14 residues. This CDR3 reads CASSFTVGNTEAFF. The CDR3 DNA sequence: TGTGCCAGCAGTTTTACGGTCGGGAACACTGAAGCTTTCTTT.

As concerns this clone: Compared with germline, one end of the junction differs, possibly owing to a read error. The chain uses TRBV18 and TRBJ1-5; D not resolved. This CDR3 is built from 13 residues. Germline V gene data show CDR1 as KGHSH and CDR2 as LQKENI. CDR3 in DNA: TGTGCCAGCTCACCGTTTAGCGATCAGCCCCAGCATTTT. It specifies CASSPFSDQPQHF. Complete variable domain (other parts from reference TRBV18 and TRBJ1-5): NAGVMQNPRHLVRRRGQEARLRCSPMKGHSHVYWYRQLPEEGLKFMVYLQKENIIDESGMPKERFSAEFPKEGPSILRIQQVVRGDSAAYFCASSPFSDQPQHFGDGTRLSIL.

This chain joins TRBV4-2 and TRBJ2-1, with 9 positions matching TRBD2. The CDR3 covers 18 residues. Germline V gene data show CDR1 as LGHNA and CDR2 as YNFKEQ. V gave up 1 base and J gave up 6 bases; unmatched junction bases: 13. The CDR3 DNA sequence: TGTGCCAGCAGCCAAGTATCGGGAGCGGGGGGCCGTGGCAATGAGCAGTTCTTC. Protein product: CASSQVSGAGGRGNEQFF.

CDR3 in amino acids: CASSKEILNTEAFF. The CDR3 nucleotides read TGTGCCAGCAGCAAGGAGATTCTGAACACTGAAGCTTTCTTT. The genes are TRBV2 and TRBJ1-1; D ambiguous. Germline V gene lookup returns CDR1 SNHLY and CDR2 FYNNEI. V lost 6 bases, J lost 0 bases, and 11 bases lay in between. The CDR3 sequence is 14 residues long.

CDR3 sequence reads: CASSSPTMGSSTDTQYF. CDR3 sequence (DNA): TGTGCCAGCAGCTCACCGACTATGGGGAGTAGCACAGATACGCAGTATTTT. The chain has TRBV7-9 and TRBJ2-3; perhaps TRBD2 as D (5 bases). This CDR3 has 17 amino acids. V lost 4 bases and J 0 bases, leaving 17 bases between the germline ends. Germline V gene lookup returns CDR1 SEHNR and CDR2 FQNEAQ (reference sequence).

The chain links TRBV6-1 to TRBJ1-2; possible D gene TRBD1, 5 bases. V was trimmed by 7 bases and J by 9 bases, leaving 21 bases between them. The V gene's germline CDR1 is MNHNS and CDR2 SASEGT. The length of the CDR3 is 14 residues. Here the CDR3 DNA reads TGTGCCAGCACCCGGGAGGGGTACGGGTATAGCTACACCTTC. Amino acids: CASTREGYGYSYTF.

V usage is TRBV7-2 and J usage is TRBJ1-2, with D tentatively TRBD1 (6 bases). Germline-derived CDR1 and CDR2 are SGHTA and FQGNSA. The CDR3 runs 16 residues. Trimming took off 5 bases at V and 5 bases at J, with 21 bases between the two ends. The chain's CDR3 is CASSPKSTTGPYGYTF. CDR3 DNA: TGTGCCAGCAGCCCCAAATCAACGACAGGTCCGTATGGCTACACCTTC.

The chain combines TRBV5-4 with TRBJ2-7; a possible D gene is TRBD1 (6 bases). This CDR3 spans 14 amino acids. V was clipped by 2 bases and J by 3 bases, with 12 bases between them. Germline V CDR1 and CDR2: SGHNT, YYREEE (reference sequence). In DNA form, the CDR3 reads TGTGCCAGCAGCTTTTCGCAGGGGAGCTACGAGCAGTACTTC. It translates to CASSFSQGSYEQYF. The variable domain in full, with the rest retrieved from reference TRBV5-4 and TRBJ2-7, is ETGVTQSPTHLIKTRGQQVTLRCSSQSGHNTVSWYQQALGQGPQFIFQYYREEENGRGNFPPRFSGLQFPNYSSELNVNALELDDSALYLCASSFSQGSYEQYFGPGTRLTVT.

The chain employs TRBV10-3 and TRBJ2-2; TRBD2 might be the D (6 bases). Germline assignment: CDR1 ENHRY and CDR2 SYGVKD. The CDR3 has 15 amino acids. V was pared by 3 bases and J by 7 bases, with 15 bases between. DNA of the CDR3: TGTGCCATCAGTGAATCCGAGACTAGTATCGGGGAGCTGTTTTTT. Protein sequence: CAISESETSIGELFF.

This clone was observed a handful of times. The J gene is TRBJ2-3, the V gene TRBV5-1; possibly TRBD1 for D (6 bases). Trimming stripped 4 bases from V and 0 bases from J, with 12 bases between. Germline CDR1 and CDR2: SGHRS and YFSETQ. CDR3 size: 15 residues. CDR3 residues: CASSTGDTSTDTQYF. CDR3 bases: TGCGCCAGCAGCACCGGGGACACTAGCACAGATACGCAGTATTTT. Using reference TRBV5-1 and TRBJ2-3 for the parts outside the CDR3, the full variable domain is KAGVTQTPRYLIKTRGQQVTLSCSPISGHRSVSWYQQTPGQGLQFLFEYFSETQRNKGNFPGRFSGRQFSNSRSEMNVSTLELGDSALYLCASSTGDTSTDTQYFGPGTRLTVL.

The count of this clone is one. This chain connects TRBV7-2 to TRBJ2-5; D might be TRBD2 (5 bases). The V gene lost 3 bases and the J gene lost 2 bases, with 7 bases spanning the gap. The CDR3 is 13 amino acids. The germline V gene has CDR1 SGHTA and CDR2 FQGNSA. In nucleotides, the CDR3 is TGTGCCAGCAGCTTCTCGGGGCAAGAGACCCAGTACTTC. This codes for CASSFSGQETQYF.

This clone was detected only once. The chain carries TRBV11-2 and TRBJ2-7, with TRBD2 matching 8 bases. The trim removed 1 base at V and 2 bases at J, leaving 4 bases unmatched. Germline V CDR1 and CDR2: SGHAT, FQNNGV. The CDR3 is made up of 15 amino acids. The DNA of the CDR3 is TGTGCCAGCAGCTTAGTGGGGCGGGGGGCCTACGAGCAGTACTTC. Translation: CASSLVGRGAYEQYF.

V gene TRBV6-1 combines with J gene TRBJ2-4, with 11 bases lining up with TRBD1. The V segment lost 5 bases and the J segment 11 bases; nucleotides outside the gene matches: 8. The CDR3 covers 14 residues. Per germline, CDR1 MNHNS and CDR2 SASEGT. The DNA for the CDR3 is TGTGCCAGCAGTTTCCCGGGACAGGGGGATTTTCAGTACTTC. Translation: CASSFPGQGDFQYF.